Below are 7 T cell receptor beta chains sequenced from a single sample in a study of blood T cell repertoires in COVID-19. Sequenced by immunoSEQ multiplex PCR; TCRdb stores in-frame clones only, minus some. Among around 150,000 clones listed, approximately 81% were seen once. The sequenced sample consisted of peripheral blood. These receptors originate from a woman in her sixties or seventies with active or convalescent COVID-19.

The rearrangement links TRBV7-9 to TRBJ2-7; the D gene is possibly TRBD2 (6 bases). CDR3 length: 13 amino acids. Per germline, CDR1 SEHNR and CDR2 FQNEAQ (reference sequence). Trimming shortened V by 6 bases and J by 7 bases, and 16 bases separated the two germline ends. CDR3 loop: CASSRSGSWEQYF. The DNA of the CDR3 is TGTGCCAGCAGTCGTAGCGGCAGCTGGGAGCAGTACTTC.

The genes are TRBV24-1 and TRBJ1-2; 8 bases match TRBD1. This CDR3 region has 14 residues. J lost 8 bases, V lost 3 bases, and 7 bases had no gene match. Germline V gives CDR1 KGHDR, CDR2 SFDVKD. In DNA form, the CDR3 reads TGTGCCACCAGTGATCGGGGACAGGACCGGGGCTACACCTTC. Amino acid sequence: CATSDRGQDRGYTF.

This clone has more than one count but fewer than ten. The rearrangement links TRBV28 to TRBJ1-5; D is unclear. Trimming took 4 bases from V and 6 from J, leaving 16 bases between them. CDR3 length: 15 residues. From germline, CDR1 is MDHEN and CDR2 SYDVKM. The CDR3 sequence: CASSSLRVGGQPQHF. DNA of the CDR3: TGTGCCAGCAGTTCTCTTAGGGTAGGAGGTCAGCCCCAGCATTTT.

The chain combines TRBV29-1 with TRBJ2-5; possible D gene TRBD2, 5 bases. V dropped 0 bases and J dropped 5 bases, with 19 bases sitting between them. This CDR3 comprises 16 residues. Germline loops: CDR1 SQVTM, CDR2 ANQGSEA. CDR3 loop: CSVEDPPGKKRETQYF. In DNA, the CDR3 is TGCAGCGTTGAAGATCCTCCCGGGAAAAAGCGGGAGACCCAGTACTTC. Combining the CDR3 with reference TRBV29-1 and TRBJ2-5 gives the whole variable domain SAVISQKPSRDICQRGTSLTIQCQVDSQVTMMFWYRQQPGQSLTLIATANQGSEATYESGFVIDKFPISRPNLTFSTLTVSNMSPEDSSIYLCSVEDPPGKKRETQYFGPGTRLLVL.

This chain connects TRBV5-5 to TRBJ1-2; no firm D call. Trimming pared 4 bases from V and 4 bases from J, leaving 14 bases between. The germline V gene encodes CDR1 SGHKS and CDR2 YYEKEE (reference sequence). This CDR3 has 14 amino acids. The CDR3 reads CASSRQAGPYGYTF. The CDR3 region has the DNA TGTGCCAGCAGCAGGCAGGCAGGCCCCTATGGCTACACCTTC.

The chain recombines TRBV10-3 with TRBJ1-2; D gene uncertain. V shed 0 bases and J shed 2 bases, with 7 bases lying between them. This CDR3 region has 14 residues. Germline values: CDR1 ENHRY, CDR2 SYGVKD. The CDR3 bases are TGTGCCATCAGTGAGTCTCAGGTGAACTATGGCTACACCTTC. It encodes CAISESQVNYGYTF.

V is TRBV19 and J is TRBJ1-5; maybe TRBD1 (6 bases). V was cut by 0 bases and J by 4 bases, with 7 bases left in between. There are 14 residues in the CDR3. CDR1 is LNHDA, CDR2 SQIVND, per germline (reference sequence). The CDR3, as DNA: TGTGCCAGTAGTATAGAAGGGGGTAATCAGCCCCAGCATTTT. As protein: CASSIEGGNQPQHF.